This record looks at one TCR beta chain sequence and its context. The data were obtained in a study of OX40 agonist ivuxolimab in advanced cancers. Study information: Patients were treated with ivuxolimab, an agonistic anti-OX40 (CD134) antibody. A mean age of approximately 60 years, range about 23 to 90, was recorded, and approximately 79% were male.

Germline V gives CDR1 SGHDT, CDR2 YYEEEE. The CDR3 is made up of 13 amino acids. V lost 0 bases and J 4 bases, leaving 7 bases between the germline ends. Generated by immunoSEQ multiplex PCR, the TCRdb table keeps only in-frame clones and is missing some. The repertoire includes tens of thousands of clones, over 90% of them detected once, and less than 7% sits in the top ten. The TCR was taken from an adult with an advanced solid tumor such as melanoma, head and neck, liver or kidney cancer. V gene TRBV5-6 combines with J gene TRBJ2-5; D is unresolved. The sample in question was CD4+ or CD8+ T cells sorted from blood, obtained in a trial of the OX40 agonist ivuxolimab. The CDR3 nucleotides are TGTGCCAGCAGCTTGGGCCTCCCAGAGACCCAGTACTTC. It specifies CASSLGLPETQYF.